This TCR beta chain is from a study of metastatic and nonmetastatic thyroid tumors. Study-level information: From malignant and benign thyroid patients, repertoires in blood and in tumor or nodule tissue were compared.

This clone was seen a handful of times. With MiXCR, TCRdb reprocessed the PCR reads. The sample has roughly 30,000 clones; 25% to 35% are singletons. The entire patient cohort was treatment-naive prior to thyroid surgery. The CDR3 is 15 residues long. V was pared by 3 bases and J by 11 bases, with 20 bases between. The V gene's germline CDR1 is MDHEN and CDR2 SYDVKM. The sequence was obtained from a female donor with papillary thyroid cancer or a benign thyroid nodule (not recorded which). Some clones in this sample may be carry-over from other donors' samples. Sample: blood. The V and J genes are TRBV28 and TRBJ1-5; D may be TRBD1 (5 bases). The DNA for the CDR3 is TGTGCCAGCAGTTTCCTCCGACAGCAGGAGCAGACCCAGCATTTT. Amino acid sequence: CASSFLRQQEQTQHF.